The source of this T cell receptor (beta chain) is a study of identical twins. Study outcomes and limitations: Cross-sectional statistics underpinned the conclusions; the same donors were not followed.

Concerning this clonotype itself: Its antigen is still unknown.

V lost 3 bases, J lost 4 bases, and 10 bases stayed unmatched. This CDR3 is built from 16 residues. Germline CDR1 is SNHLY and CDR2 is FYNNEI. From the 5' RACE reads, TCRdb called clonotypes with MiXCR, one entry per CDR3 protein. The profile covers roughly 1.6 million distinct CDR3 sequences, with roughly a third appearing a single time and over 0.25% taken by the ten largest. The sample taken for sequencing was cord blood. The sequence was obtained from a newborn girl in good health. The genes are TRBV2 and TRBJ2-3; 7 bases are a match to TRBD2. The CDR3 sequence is CASSDSGVRDADTQYF. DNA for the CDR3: TGTGCCAGCAGTGACAGCGGGGTAAGGGACGCAGATACGCAGTATTTT.